The 9 T cell receptor beta chains reported below all come from one sample, sequenced in a study of graft-versus-host responses after intestinal transplantation. Their recognized antigens are unknown. TCRdb keeps only in-frame clones here, not all; method: immunoSEQ multiplex PCR. This table has some 84,000 clones, approximately 78% appearing once. Sequencing used unstimulated CD4+ T cells sorted from spleen or lymph node cells, obtained before intestinal transplant. Receptors were obtained from a human donor who received an intestinal transplant.

This clone appeared a single time. The chain recombines TRBV5-4 with TRBJ1-1; possible D gene TRBD1, 5 bases. The V gene's germline CDR1 is SGHNT and CDR2 YYREEE (reference sequence). This CDR3 has 14 residues. Trimming stripped 4 bases from V and 2 bases from J, with 12 bases between. The CDR3 nucleotides are TGTGCCAGCAGCGCAGGGTTGTCCAACACTGAAGCTTTCTTT. Translating gives CASSAGLSNTEAFF.

This sequence joins TRBV5-1 and TRBJ1-4; D unclear. Trimming took off 4 bases at V and 5 bases at J, with 9 bases between the two ends. The CDR3 covers 13 residues. The germline CDR1 and CDR2 sequences are SGHRS and YFSETQ. As DNA, the CDR3 is TGCGCCAGCAGCGTCCGGGAGAATGAAAAACTGTTTTTT. Its protein product is CASSVRENEKLFF.

This clone occurred once. V gene TRBV4-2 combines with J gene TRBJ2-7; 8 bases are a match to TRBD2. The CDR3 is 17 amino acids. Germline lookup yields CDR1 LGHNA and CDR2 YNFKEQ. V dropped 3 bases and J dropped 7; count of bases not matched to a gene: 17. CDR3 in amino acids: CASSHPTGSGGLYEQYF. The CDR3 DNA reads as TGTGCCAGCAGCCACCCGACCGGGAGCGGGGGCCTTTATGAGCAGTACTTC.

Remarks on this clone: Germline is not matched at one junction end, which may reflect a read error. The chain carries TRBV10-3 and TRBJ1-2; the match to TRBD1 covers 8 bases. Per germline, CDR1 ENHRY and CDR2 SYGVKD. The CDR3 has 14 amino acids. The CDR3: CAISESDRAARASF. CDR3 DNA: TGTGCCATCAGTGAGTCGGACAGGGCCGCCCGGGCGTCCTTC.

The genes are TRBV28 and TRBJ1-5, with D perhaps TRBD1 (6 bases). The CDR3 is 15 amino acids. The V end was cut by 4 bases, the J end by 4 bases, with 14 bases between. Germline V gene lookup returns CDR1 MDHEN and CDR2 SYDVKM. The CDR3 sequence is CASSSGEWENQPQHF. CDR3 nucleotide sequence: TGTGCCAGCAGTTCAGGGGAATGGGAGAATCAGCCCCAGCATTTT.

The chain carries TRBV19 and TRBJ2-1; TRBD2 aligns across 11 bases. V lost 5 bases, J lost 8 bases, and 8 bases stayed unmatched. Germline lookup yields CDR1 LNHDA and CDR2 SQIVND (reference sequence). The CDR3 contains 15 residues. The CDR3 sequence: CASSLGTSGSDEQFF. DNA for the CDR3: TGTGCCAGTAGTTTAGGTACTAGCGGGAGCGATGAGCAGTTCTTC.

The V gene is TRBV19, the J gene TRBJ2-2; D gene unclear. The CDR3 is 13 residues long. The V and J ends lost 7 bases and 3 bases respectively, with 9 bases between them. Per the germline V gene, CDR1 is LNHDA and CDR2 is SQIVND (reference sequence). The CDR3 sequence: CASIWADTGELFF. CDR3 nucleotides: TGTGCCAGTATATGGGCAGACACCGGGGAGCTGTTTTTT.

J is TRBJ2-7 and V is TRBV7-6, with 8 bases matching TRBD1. The CDR3 totals 15 residues. V lost 0 bases to trimming and J lost 4 bases; unmatched junction nucleotides: 5. Germline CDR1 SGHVS, CDR2 FNYEAQ. The CDR3 spells CASSLAGTGGYEQYF. The CDR3 DNA is TGTGCCAGCAGCTTAGCCGGGACAGGAGGTTACGAGCAGTACTTC.

This chain joins TRBV4-1 and TRBJ2-7, with 13 bases aligning to TRBD2. The germline V gene encodes CDR1 MGHRA and CDR2 YSYEKL. With 1 base clipped from V and 6 bases from J, the junction kept 6 bases outside the gene matches. There are 16 residues in the CDR3. The CDR3 nucleotides are TGCGCCAGCAGCCAAGGGGCTAGACTAGCGGGGGGCGAGCAGTACTTC. This gives the protein CASSQGARLAGGEQYF.